The subject of this entry is one TCR beta chain. Its matching antigen is unknown. CDR3 length: 15 residues. The ends lost 0 bases at V and 7 bases at J; junction bases unmatched: 6. Germline CDR1 and CDR2: ENHRY and SYGVKD. These data belong to a study of radiation and T cells in renal cell carcinoma. Time point described: blood 4 weeks post-SBRT, at nephrectomy. The treatment is: 15 Gy SBRT to primary tumor, nephrectomy 4 weeks later. Blood was sampled at baseline, 2 weeks and 4 weeks after SBRT. Study findings and constraints: From baseline, blood top tumor clonotypes peaked at 2 weeks post-radiation.

The table came from immunoSEQ multiplex PCR; TCRdb's copy has only in-frame clones and leaves some out. Of some 30,000 clones in the sample, approximately 81% are singletons; the top ten hold approximately 33%. The sequencing used blood, collected from a patient whose treatment included radiotherapy and nephrectomy. This chain uses TRBV10-3 with TRBJ2-7; TRBD2 agrees at 10 bases. This TCR was sampled from a man aged 55 to 69 with renal cell carcinoma. The CDR3 sequence: CAISESSSGRFEQYF. The CDR3 nucleotides read TGTGCCATCAGTGAGTCCTCTAGCGGGAGATTTGAGCAGTACTTC.